These 25 T cell receptor beta chains were sequenced from one sample in a study of T-cell memory formation after mild COVID-19. TCRdb passed the 5' RACE reads through MiXCR, listing each CDR3 protein once. The table shows 30,000 to 45,000 distinct CDR3 sequences, with roughly 10% occurring only once. Sequenced sample: PBMCs or a T cell subset sorted from them (not recorded which). Receptors originate from a man aged 18 to 30 who had mild COVID-19 (a few samples of this study predate the infection). Cell type and time point are not known.

This clonotype appeared many times. V is TRBV7-2 and J is TRBJ2-7, with D perhaps assigned TRBD1 or TRBD2 (6 bases each). This CDR3 is 14 amino acids long. Trimming took 1 base from V and 4 from J, leaving 11 bases between them. Per germline, CDR1 SGHTA and CDR2 FQGNSA. This CDR3 reads CASSLEKGGYEQYV. The CDR3 nucleotides read TGTGCCAGCAGCTTAGAGAAGGGGGGTTACGAGCAGTACGTC.

There are many counts of this clonotype. CDR3 DNA sequence: TGTGCCAGCAGTTTATCCGCTAATACGCAGTATTTT. Translated: CASSLSANTQYF. The chain couples TRBV12-3 or TRBV12-4 to TRBJ2-3; D remains unclear. Trimming took 2 bases from V and 7 from J, leaving 7 bases between them. The CDR3 runs 12 residues.

The rearrangement links TRBV5-4 to TRBJ2-1; 8 bases fit TRBD1. The V segment lost 0 bases and the J segment 9 bases; nucleotides outside the gene matches: 8. The CDR3 has 15 amino acids. Germline values: CDR1 SGHNT, CDR2 YYREEE (reference sequence). As DNA, the CDR3 is TGTGCCAGCAGCTTGGCGGGCCAGGGGGCGGGTGAGCAGTTCTTC. This sequence encodes CASSLAGQGAGEQFF.

At least ten counts were recorded for this clonotype. The chain is built from TRBV20-1 and TRBJ2-7, with D tentatively TRBD1 or TRBD2 (5 bases each). CDR1 is DFQATT, CDR2 SNEGSKA, per germline (reference sequence). V was pared by 6 bases and J by 5 bases, with 14 bases between. This CDR3 is 12 amino acids long. CDR3 sequence: CSAPRDGHEQYF. Written as DNA, the CDR3 is TGCAGTGCGCCGAGGGACGGACACGAGCAGTACTTC.

This clonotype was seen a handful of times. This chain links TRBV5-1 with TRBJ2-5; tentative D call: TRBD1 (5 bases). Germline-derived CDR1 and CDR2 are SGHRS and YFSETQ. Trimming stripped 0 bases from V and 7 bases from J, with 13 bases between. CDR3 length: 14 residues. The CDR3 protein is CASSLAVTERTQYF. CDR3 coding DNA: TGCGCCAGCAGCTTGGCCGTGACAGAGAGGACCCAGTACTTC.

This clonotype is termed medium-sized. V usage is TRBV7-2 and J usage is TRBJ2-3; TRBD2 is a possible D gene (5 bases). The CDR3 sequence is 15 residues long. V lost 1 base and J lost 2, with 10 bases in between. Germline V gives CDR1 SGHTA, CDR2 FQGNSA. The DNA for the CDR3 is TGTGCCAGCAGCTTAGTGTTGGGAGCCACAGATACGCAGTATTTT. Residues: CASSLVLGATDTQYF.

This clonotype showed up many times. The chain employs TRBV11-2 and TRBJ1-1, with D tentatively TRBD1 (5 bases). This CDR3 region has 14 residues. V lost 4 bases to trimming and J lost 4 bases, with 13 bases between them. Germline-derived CDR1 and CDR2 are SGHAT and FQNNGV. In nucleotides, the CDR3 is TGTGCCAGCAGCTCAAACGGGGGGGGCACTGAAGCTTTCTTT. Encoded protein: CASSSNGGGTEAFF.

This clonotype showed up many times. The CDR3 nucleotides are TGTGCCAGCAGCTTGAGGGGACAGGGAGATGGCTACACCTTC. This encodes CASSLRGQGDGYTF. The chain has TRBV7-9 and TRBJ1-2; the match to TRBD1 covers 9 bases. Looked up from germline, CDR1 is SEHNR and CDR2 is FQNEAQ (reference sequence). V lost 3 bases and J lost 6; bases outside the gene matches: 5. The CDR3 spans 14 residues. The full variable domain, in which reference TRBV7-9 and TRBJ1-2 provide the parts outside the CDR3, is DTGVSQNPRHKITKRGQNVTFRCDPISEHNRLYWYRQTLGQGPEFLTYFQNEAQLEKSRLLSDRFSAERPKGSFSTLEIQRTEQGDSAMYLCASSLRGQGDGYTFGSGTRLTVV.

This clonotype has ten or more counts. The chain joins TRBV7-9 to TRBJ2-1, with D possibly being TRBD1 or TRBD2 (6 bases each). Germline assignment: CDR1 SEHNR and CDR2 FQNEAQ (reference sequence). With 3 bases removed from V and 1 base from J, the gap between germline ends came to 13 bases. The CDR3 loop spans 16 amino acids. As DNA, the CDR3 is TGTGCCAGCAGCTTTTCCGGGGGCGCGTCCTACAATGAGCAGTTCTTC. Translated: CASSFSGGASYNEQFF.

The table lists this clonotype with many counts. The V call is TRBV5-6, the J call TRBJ2-7, with D uncertain. The germline V gene has CDR1 SGHDT and CDR2 YYEEEE. The CDR3 sequence is 13 residues long. The V end was cut by 5 bases, the J end by 5 bases, with 14 bases between. Written as DNA, the CDR3 is TGTGCCAGCAGATCCAGTCGCATTCACGAGCAGTACGTC. Translating gives CASRSSRIHEQYV.

This clonotype appeared many times. The rearrangement joins TRBV5-1 to TRBJ2-3; D unresolved. The CDR3 is made up of 15 amino acids. Trimming cost V 0 bases and J 0 bases, with 8 bases left between them. Germline loops: CDR1 SGHRS, CDR2 YFSETQ. The CDR3 nucleotides read TGCGCCAGCAGCTTGGCCGTGGTCAGCACAGATACGCAGTATTTT. It codes for CASSLAVVSTDTQYF.

This clonotype appeared many times. The CDR3 spells CASSERGTSIGQYV. The CDR3 nucleotides read TGTGCCAGCAGTGAACGGGGGACATCCATCGGGCAGTACGTC. V is TRBV6-1 and J is TRBJ2-7, with D perhaps TRBD1 or TRBD2 (6 bases each). Trimming cost V 2 bases and J 9 bases, with 17 bases left between them. This CDR3 spans 14 amino acids. Germline assignment: CDR1 MNHNS and CDR2 SASEGT.

Ten or more counts support this clonotype. The CDR3 here is CASTDLTRTDTQYF. In DNA, the CDR3 is TGTGCCAGCACCGACCTTACTAGAACAGATACGCAGTATTTT. V and J are TRBV3-1 and TRBJ2-3; D may be TRBD2 (5 bases). The CDR3 has 14 residues. V was shortened by 7 bases and J by 3 bases, with 14 bases between the two germline ends. Germline assignment: CDR1 LGHDT and CDR2 YNNKEL (reference sequence).

Points on this clonotype: This clone may be a read error of a much larger clone one base away. The chain carries TRBV12-3 or TRBV12-4 and TRBJ2-5, with a possible D match to TRBD1 (6 bases). CDR3 length: 13 amino acids. The CDR3 reads CSSSLQGEETQYF. The CDR3 coding sequence is TGTTCCAGCAGCTTACAGGGAGAAGAGACCCAGTACTTC.

On this clonotype: A much bigger clone sits one base away, suggesting this may be a read error. The chain carries TRBV7-3 and TRBJ2-1; D might be TRBD1 (6 bases). Trimming cost V 4 bases and J 8 bases, with 15 bases left between them. CDR3 length: 14 residues. CDR1 SGHTA and CDR2 FQGTGA come from the germline V gene. CDR3 DNA sequence: TGTGCCAGCAGCTCGGGACAACACGCGGATGAGCAGTTCTTC. It translates to CASSSGQHADEQFF.

This clonotype was detected many times. The chain recombines TRBV4-3 with TRBJ2-3; TRBD2 matches at 10 bases. Germline V gene data show CDR1 as LGHNA and CDR2 as YSLEER. The CDR3 is 20 amino acids. Unmatched junction bases numbered 13, after V lost 0 bases and J lost 1 base. CDR3 region: CASSQEPQRGGPSGTDTQYF. The CDR3 region has the DNA TGCGCCAGCAGCCAAGAACCGCAGCGGGGGGGCCCTAGTGGCACAGATACGCAGTATTTT.

This clonotype was detected ten times or more. The chain combines TRBV5-4 with TRBJ2-4; 12 nucleotides match TRBD1. The V segment lost 4 bases and the J segment 11 bases; nucleotides outside the gene matches: 7. Germline CDR1 SGHNT, CDR2 YYREEE (reference sequence). There are 14 residues in the CDR3. The CDR3 region is CASSLGTGGRFQYF. CDR3 nucleotide sequence: TGTGCCAGCAGCCTAGGGACAGGGGGCCGCTTTCAGTACTTC. The variable domain in full, completed from reference TRBV5-4 and TRBJ2-4, reads ETGVTQSPTHLIKTRGQQVTLRCSSQSGHNTVSWYQQALGQGPQFIFQYYREEENGRGNFPPRFSGLQFPNYSSELNVNALELDDSALYLCASSLGTGGRFQYFGAGTRLSVL.

This clonotype was found many times. This chain uses TRBV20-1 with TRBJ1-1; D is possibly TRBD1 (6 bases). CDR3 length: 15 amino acids. V lost 0 bases and J 1 base, leaving 12 bases between the germline ends. Germline V CDR1 and CDR2: DFQATT, SNEGSKA (reference sequence). As DNA, the CDR3 is TGCAGTGCTAGAGATGCGGGGGCTGGGAACACTGAAGCTTTCTTT. Residues: CSARDAGAGNTEAFF.

The table lists this clonotype with many counts. V usage is TRBV5-1 and J usage is TRBJ2-2, with D uncertain. The CDR3 runs 14 residues. Germline CDR1 SGHRS, CDR2 YFSETQ. Trimming stripped 0 bases from V and 10 bases from J, with 13 bases between. The DNA for the CDR3 is TGCGCCAGCAGCTTGGCGGCCCCCACCCAGGAGCTGTTTTTT. Translation gives CASSLAAPTQELFF.

There are many counts of this clonotype. The rearrangement joins TRBV7-3 to TRBJ2-3, with a tentative D call TRBD1 (7 bases). This CDR3 region has 17 residues. In germline, CDR1 is SGHTA, CDR2 FQGTGA. Trimming cost V 5 bases and J 0 bases, with 18 bases left between them. CDR3 sequence: CASSPQGGAPSTDTQYF. Written as DNA, the CDR3 is TGTGCCAGCAGCCCCCAGGGGGGTGCACCTAGCACAGATACGCAGTATTTT.

This clonotype was counted many times. The V gene is TRBV12-3 or TRBV12-4, the J gene TRBJ2-1; a possible D gene is TRBD1 (6 bases). This CDR3 has 16 amino acids. V lost 7 bases to trimming and J lost 7 bases, with 23 bases between them. DNA for the CDR3: TGTGCCAGCACCCCCTCAGGGGCGCGTGCCAAGAATGAGCAGTTCTTC. Amino acids: CASTPSGARAKNEQFF.

This clonotype has ten or more counts. The chain links TRBV20-1 to TRBJ2-5; TRBD1 matches 7 bases. Per the germline V gene, CDR1 is DFQATT and CDR2 is SNEGSKA (reference sequence). This CDR3 comprises 11 residues. As DNA, the CDR3 is TGCAGCCCTGACAGGGAAGAGACCCAGTACTTC. As protein: CSPDREETQYF.

Ten or more counts support this clonotype. The J gene is TRBJ1-3, the V gene TRBV12-3 or TRBV12-4, with a possible D match to TRBD1 (5 bases). Trimming took 6 bases from V and 4 from J, leaving 13 bases between them. The CDR3 sequence is 14 residues long. CDR3 bases: TGTGCCAGCAGACCCGGGACCCTGGGAAACACCATATATTTT. It yields the protein CASRPGTLGNTIYF.

This clonotype was counted ten times or more. V usage is TRBV29-1 and J usage is TRBJ2-3; maybe TRBD2 (5 bases). The CDR3 extends over 16 amino acids. V was clipped by 1 base and J by 8 bases, with 22 bases between them. Germline V gene data show CDR1 as SQVTM and CDR2 as ANQGSEA. In DNA, the CDR3 is TGCAGCGTTGAAGCGGGAAGTACAGATTGGGCGGCTACGCAGTATTTT. Protein product: CSVEAGSTDWAATQYF.

This clonotype was observed many times. The chain joins TRBV6-5 to TRBJ2-7; TRBD1 matches 9 bases. After removal of 2 bases from V and 1 base from J, the junction contained 3 bases not matched to a gene. In germline, CDR1 is MNHEY, CDR2 SVGAGI. The CDR3 is made up of 15 amino acids. The CDR3 DNA follows: TGTGCCAGCAGTTACGGGGGGACAGGGTCCTACGAGCAGTACTTC. Translation gives CASSYGGTGSYEQYF.